This TCR beta chain is drawn from a study of molecular identifiers for immune sequencing clone quantification. Study conclusions and caveats: Reportedly, one cell's Jurkat TCR RNA was detected within 1,100,000 naive CD8 cells.

TCRdb ran MiXCR on the PCR reads and lists one entry per CDR3 protein. The data show tens of thousands of distinct CDR3 sequences, 20% to 30% seen once. Details on this clonotype: Its antigen is unidentified. This could be a read error, since a much larger clone is one nucleotide away.

The CDR3 runs to 16 residues. Germline V gene data show CDR1 as DFQATT and CDR2 as SNEGSKA (reference sequence). The rearrangement joins TRBV20-1 to TRBJ2-2; a possible D gene is TRBD1 (6 bases). Sequenced material: naive CD8+ T cells from blood, with Jurkat cell RNA spiked in. The subset was: FACS-sorted CD8+CD4-CCR7+CD45RA+ naive T cells. This clonotype was obtained from a human donor in good health. Some libraries in this study had Jurkat cell RNA spiked in. The CDR3 spells CSARDRLRANTGELFF. CDR3 in DNA: TGCAGTGCAAGAGACAGGCTACGCGCGAACACCGGGGAGCTGTTTTTT.